The 12 T cell receptor beta chains below come from one sample, sequenced in a study of lymphopenia after photon versus proton radiotherapy (dated by TCRdb to about 2019). Libraries were built with the immunoSEQ multiplex PCR assay. TCRdb provides this immuneACCESS table in a form limited to in-frame rearrangements. Some clones are lacking; in checked studies, under half of them reflect an unresolved V gene, and why the rest are absent is not known. The sample table holds some 33,000 clones, of which 90% were seen once. The leading ten clones occupy less than 7% of the sample. Material: peripheral blood, obtained from a patient treated with photon-based radiotherapy. The receptor set was obtained from a woman aged 45 to 65 with pancreatic cancer.

V is TRBV13 and J is TRBJ2-7; 8 nucleotides match TRBD2. The CDR3 runs 16 residues. With V trimmed by 10 bases and J by 6 bases, 20 bases remained unmatched. Germline CDR1 is PRHDT and CDR2 is FYEKMQ (reference sequence). The DNA of the CDR3 is TGTGCCACCACTCGGAGCGGGAGTAAAGGGGGGGTCGAGCAGTACTTC. Translating gives CATTRSGSKGGVEQYF.

V gene TRBV7-2 combines with J gene TRBJ2-3, with unresolved D. Germline V gives CDR1 SGHTA, CDR2 FQGNSA. Trimming left V 2 bases short and J 4 bases short, with 10 bases between. The CDR3 is 14 residues long. CDR3 residues: CASSLFNAADTQYF. The DNA for the CDR3 is TGTGCCAGCAGCTTATTCAACGCGGCAGATACGCAGTATTTT.

The table lists this clone with a count of one. This chain uses TRBV13 with TRBJ2-5, with D perhaps matching TRBD1 (6 bases). There are 15 residues in the CDR3. Looked up from germline, CDR1 is PRHDT and CDR2 is FYEKMQ (reference sequence). V was clipped by 5 bases and J by 2 bases, with 15 bases between them. The CDR3 here is CASSNQLGQQETQYF. CDR3 coding DNA: TGTGCCAGCAGCAATCAACTCGGACAGCAAGAGACCCAGTACTTC.

This chain connects TRBV6-5 to TRBJ1-1; 10 bases line up with TRBD1. The trim removed 8 bases at V and 5 bases at J, leaving 8 bases unmatched. CDR3 size: 14 residues. Germline V gene sequence: CDR1 MNHEY, CDR2 SVGAGI. The CDR3 DNA sequence: TGTGCCAGCTCCAGGGGACAGGGGAGAACTGAAGCTTTCTTT. Translated: CASSRGQGRTEAFF.

V gene TRBV5-1 combines with J gene TRBJ2-7; D call uncertain. V was shortened by 2 bases and J by 0 bases, with 12 bases between the two germline ends. The CDR3 length is 15 residues. Germline CDR1 is SGHRS and CDR2 is YFSETQ. The CDR3 is CASSFEHLSSYEQYF. In nucleotides, the CDR3 is TGCGCCAGCAGCTTCGAGCACTTGAGCTCCTACGAGCAGTACTTC.

CDR3 bases: TGCGCCAGCAGCTTTGCAACTAATGAAAAACTGTTTTTT. The encoded protein is CASSFATNEKLFF. This sequence joins TRBV5-1 and TRBJ1-4; D is uncertain. Looked up from germline, CDR1 is SGHRS and CDR2 is YFSETQ. V lost 2 bases and J 0 bases, leaving 2 bases between the germline ends. This CDR3 has 13 residues. Complete variable domain (other parts from reference TRBV5-1 and TRBJ1-4): KAGVTQTPRYLIKTRGQQVTLSCSPISGHRSVSWYQQTPGQGLQFLFEYFSETQRNKGNFPGRFSGRQFSNSRSEMNVSTLELGDSALYLCASSFATNEKLFFGSGTQLSVL.

This chain uses TRBV7-2 with TRBJ2-7; D remains ambiguous. The CDR3 totals 15 residues. V was shortened by 0 bases and J by 7 bases, with 16 bases between the two germline ends. Germline CDR1 and CDR2: SGHTA and FQGNSA. The CDR3: CASSLANTVVGEQYF. CDR3 bases: TGTGCCAGCAGCTTAGCGAACACCGTGGTGGGGGAGCAGTACTTC.

This clone appeared once. This chain connects TRBV6-6 to TRBJ2-5, with TRBD2 identical over 13 bases. Germline assignment: CDR1 MNHNY and CDR2 SVGAGI (reference sequence). This CDR3 region has 16 residues. V was pared by 2 bases and J by 5 bases, with 5 bases of the junction left unmatched. The CDR3 sequence is CASSYGLAGVGETQYF. CDR3 bases: TGTGCCAGCAGTTACGGACTAGCGGGAGTAGGGGAGACCCAGTACTTC.

V and J are TRBV2 and TRBJ2-2; D may be TRBD2 (6 bases). V was pared by 4 bases and J by 6 bases, with 12 bases between. From germline, CDR1 is SNHLY and CDR2 FYNNEI. The CDR3 has 14 residues. DNA for the CDR3: TGTGCCAGCAGTGGCGGGGAGCTACCCGGGGAGCTGTTTTTT. The encoded protein is CASSGGELPGELFF.

This chain uses TRBV28 with TRBJ2-7; no clear D. The CDR3 contains 12 residues. The V end lost 6 bases, the J end lost 1 base, and 7 bases lay between the germline ends. Germline CDR1 reads MDHEN; CDR2 reads SYDVKM. Written as DNA, the CDR3 is TGTGCCAGCAGCCAGGCATCCTACGAGCAGTACTTC. Translating gives CASSQASYEQYF.

V is TRBV30 and J is TRBJ2-1, with 9 bases aligning to TRBD2. Germline trimming cut 3 bases from V and 3 bases from J; bases unmatched to any gene: 0. The length of the CDR3 is 13 residues. CDR1 is GTSNPN and CDR2 is SVGIG in the germline V gene (reference sequence). The CDR3 nucleotides read TGTGCCTGGAGGACTAGCGGCTACAATGAGCAGTTCTTC. As protein: CAWRTSGYNEQFF.

The rearrangement uses TRBV18 and TRBJ2-7, with 7 bases fitting TRBD2. Germline CDR1 reads KGHSH; CDR2 reads LQKENI. Unmatched junction bases numbered 5, after V lost 0 bases and J lost 0 bases. CDR3 length equals 16 residues. The CDR3 DNA follows: TGTGCCAGCTCACCACCGGGGGGGTGGCACTCCTACGAGCAGTACTTC. Residues: CASSPPGGWHSYEQYF.